This entry features one TCR beta chain sequence. The antigen is undetermined. The sample comes from a study of post-analysis software for immune sequencing data. CDR1 ENHRY and CDR2 SYGVKD come from the germline V gene. This CDR3 contains 14 residues. V dropped 0 bases and J dropped 5; count of bases not matched to a gene: 0. Unique molecular identifiers were present in the TCR beta cDNA libraries. Each CDR3 protein gets one entry after TCRdb re-called the PCR reads with MiXCR. Altogether about 820,000 distinct CDR3 sequences are present, roughly 58% being singletons, with the ten largest covering roughly 4.4%. Whole-study findings and limits: Controls showed significantly higher normalized Chao1 diversity than did multiple sclerosis patients. Relative to controls, patients had about five TRBV segments at higher frequency, with TRBV5-6, TRBV5-1 and TRBV20-1 among these. Samples prepared in the same batch strongly co-clustered by F measure.

The chain uses TRBV10-3 and TRBJ2-5, with 10 bases that match TRBD2. This receptor was taken from a girl between 5 and 17 years old with multiple sclerosis. The sample taken for sequencing was blood. CDR3 in DNA: TGTGCCATCAGTGAGTCTAGCGGGGGGGAGACCCAGTACTTC. Translation: CAISESSGGETQYF.